Following are 20 T cell receptor beta chains from one sample sequenced in a study of shared clonotypes between healthy human individuals. Generated by immunoSEQ multiplex PCR, the TCRdb table keeps only in-frame clones and is missing some. The sample holds roughly 2 million clones, 90% to 95% seen once. The sample consisted of naive CD4+ T cells sorted from blood. As to subset: CD45RA+ positively selected. The origin of the receptors is a man aged 18 to 35 in good health.

The chain couples TRBV5-8 to TRBJ2-7; weak D call: TRBD2 (6 bases). Trimming cost V 4 bases and J 4 bases, with 18 bases left between them. Germline CDR1 is SGHTS and CDR2 is YDEGEE. The CDR3 is 15 amino acids. The CDR3, as DNA: TGTGCCAGCAGCGATGGAGGGGCGGCACCATACGAGCAGTACTTC. Translation: CASSDGGAAPYEQYF.

The CDR3 nucleotides read TGTGCCAGCTCACCACTAGCGAGCCCCTCCCAAGAGACCCAGTACTTC. Protein product: CASSPLASPSQETQYF. The chain links TRBV18 to TRBJ2-5; TRBD2 is a possible D gene (5 bases). Germline V gives CDR1 KGHSH, CDR2 LQKENI. Trimming removed 1 base from V and 1 base from J, with 13 bases in between. This CDR3 is built from 16 residues.

CDR3 bases: TGTGCCACCCGACCGGCATTTAATGAAAAACTGTTTTTT. Its translation: CATRPAFNEKLFF. The chain recombines TRBV10-3 with TRBJ1-4; D is undetermined. CDR3 length: 13 residues. The ends were cut back, 10 bases at V and 4 bases at J, with 13 bases in the middle. Germline V gives CDR1 ENHRY, CDR2 SYGVKD.

The rearrangement uses TRBV6-1 and TRBJ2-7, with a tentative D call TRBD1 (6 bases). Trimming pared 6 bases from V and 0 bases from J, leaving 12 bases between. Germline V gene lookup returns CDR1 MNHNS and CDR2 SASEGT. This CDR3 is built from 14 residues. CDR3 amino acids: CASRDRSSSYEQYF. CDR3 in DNA: TGTGCCAGCAGAGACAGGAGTTCCTCCTACGAGCAGTACTTC.

The chain uses TRBV7-9 and TRBJ1-1; possible D gene TRBD1, 6 bases. The CDR3 length is 14 residues. The V gene lost 5 bases and the J gene lost 0 bases, with 10 bases spanning the gap. Germline lookup yields CDR1 SEHNR and CDR2 FQNEAQ (reference sequence). The CDR3: CASSIGGVNTEAFF. CDR3 bases: TGTGCCAGCAGCATAGGGGGGGTGAACACTGAAGCTTTCTTT.

This clone was picked up one time. The same CDR3 arises from other DNA sequences in this sample as well. The chain is built from TRBV6-1 and TRBJ1-2; unclear D gene. The CDR3 totals 13 residues. Trimming shortened V by 4 bases and J by 4 bases, and 10 bases separated the two germline ends. Germline lookup yields CDR1 MNHNS and CDR2 SASEGT. The CDR3: CASSGDWGYGYTF. The CDR3 bases are TGTGCCAGCAGTGGGGATTGGGGCTATGGCTACACCTTC.

The chain's CDR3 is CASSSGQGGSTEAFF. The CDR3 nucleotides are TGTGCCAGCAGCTCTGGACAGGGGGGATCGACTGAAGCTTTCTTT. V and J are TRBV11-3 and TRBJ1-1; 10 positions agree with TRBD1. This CDR3 contains 15 residues. V shed 4 bases and J 5 bases; nucleotides not matched to a gene: 7. Germline V CDR1 and CDR2: SGHNT, YENEEA.

The gene calls are TRBV5-1 and TRBJ2-5; no clear D. Germline loops: CDR1 SGHRS, CDR2 YFSETQ. This CDR3 comprises 11 residues. Trimming removed 0 bases from V and 7 bases from J, with 4 bases in between. In nucleotides, the CDR3 is TGCGCCAGCAGCTTGGACGCGACCCAGTACTTC. Translated: CASSLDATQYF.

CDR3 protein: CSVQGGLTGTYGYTF. DNA for the CDR3: TGCAGCGTCCAAGGCGGTCTGACAGGGACCTATGGCTACACCTTC. The chain combines TRBV29-1 with TRBJ1-2; 7 bases align to TRBD1. Germline V gene data show CDR1 as SQVTM and CDR2 as ANQGSEA. V gave up 6 bases and J gave up 4 bases; unmatched junction bases: 14. This CDR3 region has 15 residues.

The chain employs TRBV6-1 and TRBJ1-5; no firm D call. Trimming removed 10 bases at V and 3 bases at J, with 16 bases between. Germline CDR1 MNHNS, CDR2 SASEGT. The CDR3 is made up of 14 amino acids. Written as DNA, the CDR3 is TGTGCCACCACGGCGTACGGATCCAATCAGCCCCAGCATTTT. Translation gives CATTAYGSNQPQHF.

The rearrangement joins TRBV11-2 to TRBJ1-5, with 7 positions matching TRBD1. Trimming at V came to 5 bases and at J to 7 bases, leaving 8 bases not matched to a gene. This CDR3 has 14 amino acids. The germline CDR1 and CDR2 sequences are SGHAT and FQNNGV. In DNA form, the CDR3 reads TGTGCCAGCAGCGTAACAGGGGACGGACAGCCCCAGCATTTT. Its translation is CASSVTGDGQPQHF. The full variable domain, completed using reference TRBV11-2 and TRBJ1-5, is EAGVAQSPRYKIIEKRQSVAFWCNPISGHATLYWYQQILGQGPKLLIQFQNNGVVDDSQLPKDRFSAERLKGVDSTLKIQPAKLEDSAVYLCASSVTGDGQPQHFGDGTRLSIL.

The chain has TRBV25-1 and TRBJ2-2; TRBD1 agrees at 7 bases. This CDR3 contains 16 residues. Germline lookup yields CDR1 MGHDK and CDR2 SYGVNS. V dropped 3 bases and J dropped 1; count of bases not matched to a gene: 5. The CDR3 nucleotides are TGTGCCAGCAGTGATGTTCGGACAGGGAACACCGGGGAGCTGTTTTTT. This gives the protein CASSDVRTGNTGELFF.

The rearrangement links TRBV7-9 to TRBJ2-5, with D unclear. CDR3 size: 14 residues. Per the germline V gene, CDR1 is SEHNR and CDR2 is FQNEAQ (reference sequence). V was trimmed by 0 bases and J by 7 bases, leaving 12 bases between them. CDR3 sequence (DNA): TGTGCCAGCAGCTTAGCCCAGGCCCCCCGGACCCAGTACTTC. Its translation: CASSLAQAPRTQYF.

This rearrangement joins TRBV5-4 to TRBJ1-2; 9 bases agree with TRBD1. This CDR3 region has 16 residues. Germline V gives CDR1 SGHNT, CDR2 YYREEE (reference sequence). V shed 3 bases and J 4 bases; nucleotides not matched to a gene: 10. CDR3 region: CASSSMGQGGTYGYTF. In nucleotides, the CDR3 is TGTGCCAGCAGCTCTATGGGACAGGGTGGGACCTATGGCTACACCTTC.

Worth noting for this clone: The sample holds other DNA sequences that translate to the same CDR3. V and J are TRBV7-9 and TRBJ1-2; D perhaps matches TRBD1 (5 bases). Germline values: CDR1 SEHNR, CDR2 FQNEAQ (reference sequence). This CDR3 contains 14 residues. V was shortened by 4 bases and J by 1 base, with 10 bases between the two germline ends. CDR3 sequence (DNA): TGTGCCAGCAGCTCCGGGCAGGGTAACTATGGCTACACCTTC. Its protein is CASSSGQGNYGYTF.

The chain joins TRBV6-5 to TRBJ2-7; D is undetermined. The length of the CDR3 is 13 residues. Germline V lookup: CDR1 MNHEY, CDR2 SVGAGI. V was pared by 2 bases and J by 1 base, with 6 bases between. For the CDR3, the DNA is TGTGCCAGCAGTTACGGGAATTCCTACGAGCAGTACTTC. Its protein is CASSYGNSYEQYF.

The J gene is TRBJ2-7, the V gene TRBV7-6, with D possibly matching TRBD2 (6 bases). V was cut by 7 bases and J by 2 bases, with 15 bases left in between. The CDR3 contains 14 residues. Looked up from germline, CDR1 is SGHVS and CDR2 is FNYEAQ. CDR3 region: CASNIGSGTYEQYF. The CDR3 nucleotides are TGTGCCAGCAATATCGGTAGCGGAACCTACGAGCAGTACTTC.

The chain is built from TRBV9 and TRBJ2-7; a possible D gene is TRBD1 (5 bases). Germline assignment: CDR1 SGDLS and CDR2 YYNGEE. V lost 0 bases and J 4 bases, leaving 17 bases between the germline ends. CDR3 length: 16 amino acids. The CDR3 loop is CASSVGGSPGAYEQYF. The DNA of the CDR3 is TGTGCCAGCAGCGTAGGGGGCTCACCTGGGGCTTACGAGCAGTACTTC.

The V gene is TRBV29-1, the J gene TRBJ2-3; 8 bases map to TRBD1. J gave up 2 bases and V 3 bases, and 4 bases lay outside the gene matches. This CDR3 is 14 amino acids long. Per germline, CDR1 SQVTM and CDR2 ANQGSEA. The CDR3 nucleotides are TGCAGCGTTGATGACAGGGGCTCCACAGATACGCAGTATTTT. Translation gives CSVDDRGSTDTQYF.

The chain carries TRBV11-3 and TRBJ2-3; no clear D gene. Trimming took off 5 bases at V and 3 bases at J, with 6 bases between the two ends. The CDR3 extends over 12 amino acids. CDR1 SGHNT and CDR2 YENEEA come from the germline V gene. This CDR3 reads CASSAQTDTQYF. DNA for the CDR3: TGTGCCAGCAGCGCGCAAACAGATACGCAGTATTTT.